Below, one TCR beta chain is given with its context. What it binds is not known. These data belong to a study of graft-versus-host responses after intestinal transplantation. Study background: Recipients underwent multivisceral, liver-intestinal, or isolated intestinal transplants. Tacrolimus and steroids were given for around three years to all recipients after anti-thymocyte globulin induction.

Trimming shortened V by 2 bases and J by 3 bases, and 8 bases separated the two germline ends. CDR1 is MNHEY, CDR2 SMNVEV, per germline (reference sequence). The CDR3 runs to 13 residues. Study-level findings and limits: GvH clones were identified in recipient marrow, with some first appearing in ileum or blood. Allografts of one patient group, those with graft-donor T cell macrochimerism, had high graft-versus-host to host-versus-graft clonal ratios.

Sequencing was performed with immunoSEQ multiplex PCR; in TCRdb, only in-frame clones are kept and a portion is missing. This table holds around 110,000 clones, 85% to 95% found once. The source is a human donor who was the organ donor for an intestinal transplant. The specimen comprised unstimulated CD8+ T cells sorted from spleen or lymph node cells, sampled before transplant. The chain uses TRBV27 and TRBJ2-7; D not certain. CDR3 protein: CASSLGVNYEQYF. The DNA for the CDR3 is TGTGCCAGCAGTTTAGGGGTAAACTACGAGCAGTACTTC.